This T cell receptor (beta chain) was documented in a study of T-cell reconstitution after alpha-beta-depleted transplantation in children. CDR1 and CDR2 from the germline V gene are DFQATT and SNEGSKA (reference sequence). V shed 6 bases and J shed 0 bases, with 20 bases lying between them. The CDR3 is 16 residues long. Unique molecular identifiers tagged the TCRbeta library. Using its own MiXCR run on the PCR reads, TCRdb lists one record per CDR3 protein. The sample yields roughly 500,000 distinct CDR3 sequences, around a third seen once. Sequences were derived from PBMCs from the stem cell graft donor, sampled from the stem cell graft. This sequence joins TRBV20-1 and TRBJ1-2; D is unresolved. The sequence derives from a human donor who donated a stem cell graft to a child with aplastic anemia. CDR3 residues: CSAPPRLEQTNYGYTF. The DNA of the CDR3 is TGCAGTGCCCCACCCCGCCTGGAACAGACTAACTATGGCTACACCTTC.